The 29 T cell receptor beta chains in this list originate from one sample, sequenced in a study of blood T cell repertoires in COVID-19 (dated by TCRdb to about 2020). The receptor library was made with the immunoSEQ multiplex PCR assay. Here the immuneACCESS table is served through TCRdb, limited to in-frame sequences with V and J called. Missing clones are a known gap in these copies; in checked studies unresolved V genes cover under half, and the rest lacks a known reason. For this sample there are about 210,000 clones; around 85% appear just once. The top ten constitute roughly 2.2% of the sample. The sample was peripheral blood. All receptors come from a woman aged 65 to 85 with COVID-19, enrolled during active disease.

The chain recombines TRBV9 with TRBJ1-1, with D perhaps TRBD1 (6 bases). Between the trimmed V and J ends, which lost 4 bases and 1 base, there was a span of 14 bases. The germline V gene encodes CDR1 SGDLS and CDR2 YYNGEE. This CDR3 has 15 residues. This CDR3 reads CASSLTGSTNTEAFF. CDR3 DNA: TGTGCCAGCAGCCTCACAGGGTCCACGAACACTGAAGCTTTCTTT.

This clone was seen only once. The CDR3 protein is CSASIDSYTGELFF. CDR3 DNA sequence: TGCAGTGCTAGTATCGACAGTTACACCGGGGAGCTGTTTTTT. The chain has TRBV20-1 and TRBJ2-2; weak D call: TRBD1 (5 bases). The CDR3 has 14 amino acids. Germline assignment: CDR1 DFQATT and CDR2 SNEGSKA (reference sequence). V dropped 3 bases and J dropped 3 bases, with 11 bases sitting between them.

The table lists this clone with a count of one. J is TRBJ1-5 and V is TRBV19; possibly TRBD1 for D (6 bases). Germline V CDR1 and CDR2: LNHDA, SQIVND (reference sequence). V gave up 4 bases and J gave up 0 bases, with 13 bases separating them. The CDR3 loop spans 16 amino acids. DNA for the CDR3: TGTGCCAGTAGTACGCAGGGGCCTTATAGCAATCAGCCCCAGCATTTT. Its protein product is CASSTQGPYSNQPQHF.

The genes are TRBV5-6 and TRBJ2-7, with D tentatively TRBD2 (6 bases). The germline CDR1 and CDR2 sequences are SGHDT and YYEEEE. Deletions cut 2 bases from V and 2 bases from J, with 11 bases between. This CDR3 spans 14 amino acids. Here the CDR3 reads CASSFGTGAYEQYF. In DNA, the CDR3 is TGTGCCAGCAGCTTCGGGACGGGAGCCTACGAGCAGTACTTC.

The chain links TRBV5-1 to TRBJ1-2; D possibly corresponds to TRBD1 (6 bases). V was clipped by 6 bases and J by 4 bases, with 19 bases between them. CDR3 length: 15 residues. Germline CDR1 SGHRS, CDR2 YFSETQ. The CDR3 is CASNPFAGDIYGYTF. The CDR3 DNA sequence: TGCGCCAGCAATCCTTTCGCAGGGGATATCTATGGCTACACCTTC. Using reference TRBV5-1 and TRBJ1-2 for the parts outside the CDR3, the full variable domain is KAGVTQTPRYLIKTRGQQVTLSCSPISGHRSVSWYQQTPGQGLQFLFEYFSETQRNKGNFPGRFSGRQFSNSRSEMNVSTLELGDSALYLCASNPFAGDIYGYTFGSGTRLTVV.

CDR3 bases: TGTGCCAGCAAGGGACAGGCGTACAATGAGCAGTTCTTC. Its protein is CASKGQAYNEQFF. This rearrangement joins TRBV12-3 or TRBV12-4 to TRBJ2-1, with 8 bases identical to TRBD1. The V and J ends lost 7 bases and 4 bases, in that order; junction bases with no gene match: 3. This CDR3 is built from 13 residues.

V is TRBV9 and J is TRBJ1-1; no definite D call. CDR1 and CDR2 (germline): SGDLS, YYNGEE. The CDR3 loop spans 13 amino acids. V was clipped by 0 bases and J by 7 bases, with 10 bases between them. CDR3 bases: TGTGCCAGCAGCGTAGGCCCGGGTGTTGAAGCTTTCTTT. It translates to CASSVGPGVEAFF.

This chain uses TRBV11-3 with TRBJ1-2; D is possibly TRBD1 (5 bases). This CDR3 has 15 residues. Trimming left V 3 bases short and J 6 bases short, with 17 bases between. Germline V gene data show CDR1 as SGHNT and CDR2 as YENEEA. This chain's CDR3 is CASSLRESGSDGYTF. The CDR3 DNA reads TGTGCCAGCAGCTTGCGGGAATCAGGGTCCGATGGCTACACCTTC. Complete variable domain (other parts from reference TRBV11-3 and TRBJ1-2): EAGVVQSPRYKIIEKKQPVAFWCNPISGHNTLYWYLQNLGQGPELLIRYENEEAVDDSQLPKDRFSAERLKGVDSTLKIQPAELGDSAVYLCASSLRESGSDGYTFGSGTRLTVV.

The genes are TRBV2 and TRBJ2-3, with 7 bases matching TRBD1. Per germline, CDR1 SNHLY and CDR2 FYNNEI. Trimming at V came to 6 bases and at J to 3 bases, leaving 6 bases not matched to a gene. The CDR3 contains 14 residues. CDR3 nucleotides: TGTGCCAGCAGCTGGGACAGCCGAACAGATACGCAGTATTTT. Protein: CASSWDSRTDTQYF. The full variable domain, rest sourced from reference TRBV2 and TRBJ2-3, is EPEVTQTPSHQVTQMGQEVILRCVPISNHLYFYWYRQILGQKVEFLVSFYNNEISEKSEIFDDQFSVERPDGSNFTLKIRSTKLEDSAMYFCASSWDSRTDTQYFGPGTRLTVL.

V is TRBV5-1 and J is TRBJ1-2, with a weak D call TRBD1 (5 bases). Germline lookup yields CDR1 SGHRS and CDR2 YFSETQ. V was shortened by 4 bases and J by 4 bases, with 11 bases between the two germline ends. The CDR3 loop spans 13 amino acids. CDR3 region: CASSADSPYGYTF. The CDR3, as DNA: TGCGCCAGCAGCGCTGACAGTCCCTATGGCTACACCTTC.

The chain employs TRBV7-9 and TRBJ1-4, with a possible D match to TRBD1 (5 bases). CDR1 SEHNR and CDR2 FQNEAQ come from the germline V gene (reference sequence). Trimming cost V 2 bases and J 8 bases, with 12 bases left between them. The CDR3 is 14 residues long. CDR3 DNA: TGTGCCAGCAGCTTAAGGCAGGGTGGAGAAAAACTGTTTTTT. Encoded protein: CASSLRQGGEKLFF. Full variable domain (missing parts from reference TRBV7-9 and TRBJ1-4): DTGVSQNPRHKITKRGQNVTFRCDPISEHNRLYWYRQTLGQGPEFLTYFQNEAQLEKSRLLSDRFSAERPKGSFSTLEIQRTEQGDSAMYLCASSLRQGGEKLFFGSGTQLSVL.

The chain employs TRBV5-4 and TRBJ2-7; possibly TRBD1 for D (6 bases). This CDR3 is 15 amino acids long. Trimming removed 0 bases at V and 0 bases at J, with 10 bases between. From germline, CDR1 is SGHNT and CDR2 YYREEE (reference sequence). The CDR3 region is CASSLEQGFSYEQYF. CDR3 DNA sequence: TGTGCCAGCAGCTTGGAACAGGGCTTCTCCTACGAGCAGTACTTC.

CDR3 coding DNA: TGTGCCAGCAGCCCCAGGACGGGAGCCGGGTGGGAGACCCAGTACTTC. Encoded protein: CASSPRTGAGWETQYF. The V gene is TRBV3-1 (or the pseudogene TRBV3-2), the J gene TRBJ2-5; TRBD2 might be the D (6 bases). CDR3 size: 16 residues. From germline, CDR1 is LGHDT and CDR2 YNNKEL (reference sequence). V was trimmed by 4 bases and J by 5 bases, leaving 20 bases between them.

V is TRBV6-5 and J is TRBJ2-1, with D perhaps TRBD2 (5 bases). The CDR3 length is 14 residues. Germline V gene lookup returns CDR1 MNHEY and CDR2 SVGAGI. The V and J ends lost 2 bases and 6 bases respectively, with 11 bases between them. DNA of the CDR3: TGTGCCAGCAGTTACGGTACTAGAGGCAATGAGCAGTTCTTC. This gives the protein CASSYGTRGNEQFF.

This rearrangement joins TRBV7-2 to TRBJ2-7; 8 nucleotides match TRBD2. The germline CDR1 and CDR2 sequences are SGHTA and FQGNSA. Trimming took 1 base from V and 7 from J; bases not matched to a gene: 15. The CDR3 covers 17 residues. Here the CDR3 reads CASSLGLRAGDWGEQYF. CDR3 DNA: TGTGCCAGCAGCTTAGGGCTAAGAGCGGGGGATTGGGGGGAGCAGTACTTC.

Only one count was recorded for this clone. This chain connects TRBV3-1 (or the pseudogene TRBV3-2) to TRBJ2-2, with D maybe TRBD1 (5 bases). Germline CDR1 and CDR2: LGHDT and YNNKEL (reference sequence). Trimming stripped 2 bases from V and 1 base from J, with 17 bases between. The CDR3 sequence is 18 residues long. The CDR3 region is CASSQKGWKGRNTGELFF. The DNA of the CDR3 is TGTGCCAGCAGCCAAAAGGGGTGGAAGGGCAGGAACACCGGGGAGCTGTTTTTT.

A single count supports this clone. The chain carries TRBV9 and TRBJ2-1, with 9 positions matching TRBD2. V was pared by 3 bases and J by 7 bases, with 8 bases of the junction left unmatched. The germline gives CDR1 SGDLS, CDR2 YYNGEE. The CDR3 spans 15 residues. The DNA of the CDR3 is TGTGCCAGCAGCGATTTTAGCGGGAGTACGAATGAGCAGTTCTTC. It codes for CASSDFSGSTNEQFF.

The V call is TRBV28, the J call TRBJ2-7; D not certain. The CDR3 totals 13 residues. Germline lookup yields CDR1 MDHEN and CDR2 SYDVKM. V lost 3 bases to trimming and J lost 2 bases, with 8 bases between them. CDR3 loop: CASSLPRTYEQYF. The CDR3 DNA reads TGTGCCAGCAGTTTGCCGAGGACCTACGAGCAGTACTTC.

This clone was counted at least ten times. The chain has TRBV6-5 and TRBJ1-6; D gene ambiguous. The CDR3 runs to 15 residues. CDR1 is MNHEY and CDR2 is SVGAGI in the germline V gene. Trimming pared 5 bases from V and 7 bases from J, leaving 15 bases between. The CDR3 sequence: CASSLVRLRNSPLHF. The CDR3 DNA reads TGTGCCAGCAGTCTAGTGAGACTCCGGAATTCACCCCTCCACTTT.

The CDR3 bases are TGTGCCAGCAGCTTAGGATACAGGGGGGGCTATGGCTACACCTTC. Protein sequence: CASSLGYRGGYGYTF. The chain uses TRBV7-2 and TRBJ1-2, with 8 bases lining up with TRBD1. The CDR3 extends over 15 amino acids. V trimming: 1 base; J trimming: 4 bases; junction bases outside the gene matches: 5. The germline gives CDR1 SGHTA, CDR2 FQGNSA.

The chain links TRBV6-2 or TRBV6-3 to TRBJ2-7, with TRBD1 as a possible D gene (5 bases). Between the trimmed V and J ends, which lost 4 bases and 2 bases, there was a span of 15 bases. The CDR3 is 15 residues long. The germline V gene encodes CDR1 MNHEY and CDR2 SVGEGT. The CDR3 bases are TGTGCCAGCAGTTCCCCCGGCAGGGCAGCCTACGAGCAGTACTTC. It codes for CASSSPGRAAYEQYF.

This clone was seen once. CDR3 sequence (DNA): TGTGCCAGTAGTGGCCGGGACAGGGACACTGTCGGTGGCTACACCTTC. This encodes CASSGRDRDTVGGYTF. The chain carries TRBV19 and TRBJ1-2, with 9 bases identical to TRBD1. The CDR3 consists of 16 residues. Germline loops: CDR1 LNHDA, CDR2 SQIVND (reference sequence). V was clipped by 5 bases and J by 7 bases; unmatched bases: 14. The variable domain in full, with the rest retrieved from reference TRBV19 and TRBJ1-2, is DGGITQSPKYLFRKEGQNVTLSCEQNLNHDAMYWYRQDPGQGLRLIYYSQIVNDFQKGDIAEGYSVSREKKESFPLTVTSAQKNPTAFYLCASSGRDRDTVGGYTFGSGTRLTVV.

This clone was recorded a few times. The CDR3 loop reads CASSLAVGTAAYEQYF. The CDR3 nucleotides are TGTGCCAGCAGCTTAGCGGTCGGGACAGCAGCCTACGAGCAGTACTTC. The V and J genes are TRBV7-2 and TRBJ2-7; 7 bases are shared with TRBD1. Losses at the gene ends were 0 bases for V and 2 bases for J; bases not matched to a gene: 7. The CDR3 is made up of 16 amino acids. Germline V gene sequence: CDR1 SGHTA, CDR2 FQGNSA.

The rearrangement joins TRBV21-1 to TRBJ1-3; TRBD1 is taken as the D call from the table, unchecked against the DNA. TRBV21-1 is a documented pseudogene. The CDR3 totals 17 residues. The CDR3 coding sequence is TGTGCCAGCAGCAAAGATTGCCAGGGTGGCTCTGGAAACACCATATATTTT. Translated, it gives CASSKDCQGGSGNTIYF.

This chain uses TRBV3-1 (or the pseudogene TRBV3-2) with TRBJ1-2; weak D call: TRBD1 (6 bases). Germline values: CDR1 LGHDT, CDR2 YNNKEL (reference sequence). The length of the CDR3 is 13 residues. Deletions cut 3 bases from V and 8 bases from J, with 13 bases between. The CDR3 spells CASSHGGTRGYTF. DNA of the CDR3: TGTGCCAGCAGCCATGGGGGCACGCGGGGCTACACCTTC.

Of note for this clone: At one boundary the junction diverges from the germline segment, which might be a read error. The rearrangement uses TRBV7-2 and TRBJ1-1; maybe TRBD1 (5 bases). CDR1 and CDR2 (germline): SGHTA, FQGNSA. The CDR3 is 15 residues long. As DNA, the CDR3 is TGTGCCAGCAGCGCTGCTGCGGGGGAATTGGTACGGGGGATCTTT. Translation: CASSAAAGELVRGIF. Using reference TRBV7-2 and TRBJ1-1 for the parts outside the CDR3, the full variable domain is GAGVSQSPSNKVTEKGKDVELRCDPISGHTALYWYRQSLGQGLEFLIYFQGNSAPDKSGLPSDRFSAERTGGSVSTLTIQRTQQEDSAVYLCASSAAAGELVRGIFGQGTRLTVV.

This sequence joins TRBV29-1 and TRBJ2-2; weak D call: TRBD1 (6 bases). V lost 4 bases, J lost 5 bases, and 14 bases lay in between. This CDR3 is built from 14 residues. The germline V gene encodes CDR1 SQVTM and CDR2 ANQGSEA. CDR3 protein: CSVGRQGQTGELFF. The CDR3 DNA follows: TGCAGCGTTGGTCGCCAGGGACAAACCGGGGAGCTGTTTTTT.

The chain links TRBV28 to TRBJ2-1; perhaps TRBD2 as D (5 bases). There are 11 residues in the CDR3. V lost 6 bases and J 9 bases, leaving 9 bases between the germline ends. Germline loops: CDR1 MDHEN, CDR2 SYDVKM. For the CDR3, the DNA is TGTGCCAGCAGGAGTGCGGGTGAGCAGTTCTTC. Protein sequence: CASRSAGEQFF.

The chain has TRBV2 and TRBJ1-2; D is ambiguous. V lost 2 bases and J 0 bases, leaving 4 bases between the germline ends. There are 13 residues in the CDR3. Germline assignment: CDR1 SNHLY and CDR2 FYNNEI. The CDR3 nucleotides read TGTGCCAGCAGTGAACAGACTAACTATGGCTACACCTTC. This translates into CASSEQTNYGYTF.